Listed below are T cell receptor beta chains from one sample, sequenced in a study of OX40 agonist ivuxolimab in advanced cancers. The table came from immunoSEQ multiplex PCR; TCRdb's copy has only in-frame clones and leaves some out. This sample has about 55,000 clones, with about four fifths found just once. The sequencing used CD4+ or CD8+ T cells sorted from blood, collected in a trial of the OX40 agonist ivuxolimab. The receptor set was obtained from an adult with an advanced solid tumor such as melanoma, head and neck, liver or kidney cancer. Both conserved end residues are part of each CDR3. Part of the rows lack a size; the others show once, few, many or a class for expanded clones.

V gene,clone size,J gene,CDR3 length,CDR3 protein
TRBV4-3,-,TRBJ1-4,16,CASSQGPGQDNEKLFF
TRBV29-1,-,TRBJ2-7,11,CSVPDGYEQYF
TRBV29-1,-,TRBJ2-5,12,CSVDTGTETQYF
TRBV6-6,-,TRBJ2-7,12,CASSRTDYEQYF
TRBV19,-,TRBJ1-1,15,CASLWTGKLNTEAFF
TRBV19,-,TRBJ1-5,15,CASSIDRGPDKTQHF
TRBV28,once,TRBJ2-1,14,CASSLDGFRDEQFF
TRBV5-1,-,TRBJ2-7,13,CASSSQGSLEQYF
TRBV4-2,-,TRBJ2-7,15,CASSLPGGDNYEQYF
TRBV11-3,-,TRBJ2-5,15,CASSPGQGSEETQYF
TRBV6-6,-,TRBJ1-2,13,CASRPQWGDGYTF
TRBV10-3,-,TRBJ2-3,19,CAISEPTSGTIESTDTQYF
TRBV4-3,-,TRBJ1-2,14,CASSQEGSEGGYTF
TRBV6-5,few,TRBJ1-1,14,CASGHRGRGTEAFF
TRBV27,-,TRBJ1-2,16,CASSLSAGIMEIRYTF
TRBV5-1,-,TRBJ2-5,14,CASSLFSSQETQYF
TRBV6-1,-,TRBJ2-1,15,CASSLGVGSYNEQFF
TRBV19,-,TRBJ1-1,13,CASGGRANTEAFF
TRBV6-6,-,TRBJ2-2,16,CASSYVGEKGNGELFF
TRBV7-6,-,TRBJ2-5,12,CASSLGLETQYF
TRBV25-1,-,TRBJ2-1,17,CASSEYGAASSYNEQFF
TRBV11-3,-,TRBJ1-4,14,CASSFDSRNEKLFF